This is a list of T cell receptor beta chains from one sample in a study of T cells after yellow fever vaccination. TCRdb recomputed calls from the 5' RACE reads with MiXCR, one row per CDR3 protein. The sample has 250,000 to 300,000 distinct CDR3 sequences, around 8.6% seen once. Material: CD4+ T cells sorted from PBMCs, obtained 5 days after the yellow fever booster vaccination. The receptors stem from a man between 18 and 35 years old who received the YFV17D yellow fever vaccine. The CDR3 runs from the conserved cysteine through the conserved F or W. A D gene is named only where the DNA matches it firmly. Clone size appears in some rows only: once, few, many, or a class for an expanded clone.

d_call,v_call,clone_size,j_call,cdr3_aa,cdr3_nt
TRBD1,TRBV12-3/TRBV12-4,NA,TRBJ1-2,CASSFPQGDGYTF,TGTGCCAGCAGTTTTCCTCAGGGGGATGGCTACACCTTC
NA,TRBV6-5,many,TRBJ2-7,CASTTPGLYEQYF,TGTGCCAGCACAACCCCGGGGCTGTACGAGCAGTACTTC
TRBD1,TRBV20-1,few,TRBJ1-6,CSARKGAKSSPLHF,TGCAGTGCTAGAAAGGGGGCTAAGAGTTCACCCCTCCACTTT
TRBD1,TRBV5-1,NA,TRBJ2-1,CASSPTGESSYNEQFF,TGCGCCAGCAGCCCGACAGGGGAAAGCTCCTACAATGAGCAGTTCTTC
TRBD1,TRBV6-5,NA,TRBJ2-5,CASSLGTGEGTQYF,TGTGCCAGCAGTTTGGGGACAGGGGAAGGGACCCAGTACTTC
NA,TRBV5-1,many,TRBJ2-1,CASSIQNGYNEQFF,TGCGCCAGCAGTATTCAAAACGGCTACAATGAGCAGTTCTTC
NA,TRBV3-1,NA,TRBJ1-6,CASSQAGGPRGSPLHF,TGTGCCAGCAGCCAAGCCGGTGGCCCCCGAGGTTCACCCCTCCACTTT
NA,TRBV7-9,few,TRBJ1-2,CASSYEGHGYTF,TGTGCCAGCAGCTACGAGGGGCATGGCTACACCTTC
NA,TRBV6-5,NA,TRBJ1-2,CASSYSKVNYGYTF,TGTGCCAGCAGTTACTCCAAGGTTAACTATGGCTACACCTTC
NA,TRBV19,many,TRBJ1-2,CASSPDGSYGYTF,TGTGCCAGTAGCCCCGACGGATCCTATGGCTACACCTTC
NA,TRBV9,few,TRBJ1-6,CASSPRGGGTSPLHF,TGTGCCAGCAGCCCACGCGGGGGGGGAACATCACCCCTCCACTTT
TRBD1,TRBV25-1,many,TRBJ2-2,CASSKTLGQGDGELFF,TGTGCCAGCAGTAAGACGTTGGGACAGGGGGACGGGGAGCTGTTTTTT
TRBD2,TRBV11-2,NA,TRBJ2-1,CASSTRGTSGDGEQFF,TGTGCCAGCAGCACCAGGGGGACTAGCGGAGACGGGGAGCAGTTCTTC
TRBD2,TRBV24-1,NA,TRBJ2-1,CATSDFSSGGNQDNEQFF,TGTGCCACCAGTGATTTCAGTAGCGGGGGTAATCAGGACAATGAGCAGTTCTTC
NA,TRBV7-9,NA,TRBJ1-5,CASSRWAGDGQPQHF,TGTGCCAGCAGCCGATGGGCGGGCGACGGTCAGCCCCAGCATTTT
NA,TRBV5-1,many,TRBJ2-1,CASSLGDSYNEQFF,TGCGCCAGCAGCTTGGGGGACTCCTACAATGAGCAGTTCTTC
NA,TRBV5-1,few,TRBJ1-1,CASSLVYPGTEAFF,TGCGCCAGCAGCTTGGTCTACCCGGGCACTGAAGCTTTCTTT
NA,TRBV7-2,many,TRBJ2-3,CASSPPSSDTQYF,TGTGCCAGCAGCCCCCCTAGCTCAGATACGCAGTATTTT
NA,TRBV24-1,few,TRBJ2-3,CATSDSREGADTQYF,TGTGCCACCAGTGATAGCAGGGAAGGCGCAGATACGCAGTATTTT
NA,TRBV30,few,TRBJ2-2,CAWKGLNTGELFF,TGTGCCTGGAAAGGGCTGAACACCGGGGAGCTGTTTTTT
TRBD1,TRBV7-2,few,TRBJ1-1,CASSPLQGSGAFF,TGTGCCAGCAGCCCTTTACAGGGGTCGGGAGCTTTCTTT
NA,TRBV4-1,many,TRBJ1-1,CASSQPVGTEAFF,TGCGCCAGCAGCCAACCAGTTGGAACTGAAGCTTTCTTT
NA,TRBV7-2,few,TRBJ1-2,CASRTGRSYGYTF,TGTGCCAGCAGAACGGGCAGGAGCTATGGCTACACCTTC
TRBD2,TRBV7-2,few,TRBJ2-5,CASSPAGVETQYF,TGTGCCAGCAGCCCAGCGGGGGTTGAGACCCAGTACTTC
TRBD1,TRBV7-2,few,TRBJ1-3,CASSLEGGDRVYF,TGTGCCAGCAGCTTAGAAGGCGGGGACAGGGTATATTTT
TRBD1,TRBV9,many,TRBJ1-2,CASSVRDRGPFYGYTF,TGTGCCAGCAGCGTAAGGGACAGGGGGCCTTTCTATGGCTACACCTTC
TRBD2,TRBV15,many,TRBJ2-4,CATSREVAGNIQYF,TGTGCCACCAGCAGAGAGGTAGCGGGGAACATTCAGTACTTC
NA,TRBV7-3,NA,TRBJ2-5,CASSLNAAEAGETQYF,TGTGCCAGCAGCTTAAATGCGGCAGAAGCAGGGGAGACCCAGTACTTC
TRBD1,TRBV9,few,TRBJ1-1,CASSVVTGAQFRNTEAFF,TGTGCCAGCAGCGTGGTGACAGGGGCGCAATTTAGGAACACTGAAGCTTTCTTT
NA,TRBV20-1,NA,TRBJ1-5,CSAPFGQPNQPQHF,TGCAGTGCTCCCTTTGGCCAGCCCAATCAGCCCCAGCATTTT
NA,TRBV21-1,few,TRBJ2-2,CASSKTRGLNTGELFF,TGTGCCAGCAGCAAGACCAGGGGCCTTAACACCGGGGAGCTGTTTTTT
TRBD2,TRBV5-5,NA,TRBJ2-1,CASSLEGLAGGAVRYNEQFF,TGTGCCAGCAGCTTGGAGGGACTAGCGGGGGGGGCCGTCCGTTACAATGAGCAGTTCTTC
NA,TRBV18,NA,TRBJ2-7,CASSTGQYYEQYF,TGTGCCAGCTCGACCGGACAATACTACGAGCAGTACTTC
NA,TRBV7-8,NA,TRBJ2-2,CASRSPPGFGELFF,TGTGCCAGCAGATCCCCTCCGGGGTTTGGGGAGCTGTTTTTT
TRBD1,TRBV5-4,NA,TRBJ1-1,CASSGNTGVENTEAFF,TGTGCCAGCAGCGGCAATACAGGGGTTGAGAACACTGAAGCTTTCTTT
NA,TRBV6-2/TRBV6-3,NA,TRBJ2-5,CASISELVETQYF,TGTGCCAGCATCTCGGAGCTTGTCGAGACCCAGTACTTC
TRBD1,TRBV7-2,NA,TRBJ2-5,CASSLQGEQETQYF,TGTGCCAGCAGCTTACAGGGGGAACAAGAGACCCAGTACTTC
TRBD1,TRBV12-3/TRBV12-4,NA,TRBJ2-1,CASRRTGGNEQFF,TGTGCCAGCAGACGTACAGGGGGCAATGAGCAGTTCTTC